Here is one TCR beta chain with its context. The data are from a study of blood T cell repertoires in COVID-19. As for the study in general: COVID-19 samples from acute and convalescent phases originated in the United States, Italy and Spain. PBMCs, B-cell-depleted T cells, or T cells were the source of the cDNA or gDNA that made up the material.

Original analysis: By means of reference gene primer amplification, nucleated cell counts were estimated. Generated by immunoSEQ multiplex PCR, the TCRdb table keeps only in-frame clones and is missing some. V, J and clone size were drawn from that table, and D and trimming were deduced from the DNA. The table has about 270,000 clones, over 75% seen once. This clonotype was sampled from a human donor in a cohort sampled during active COVID-19. Sequenced material: peripheral blood.

The CDR3 nucleotides read TGTGCCAGTAGGGTCGCAGGCTATAGCAATCAGCCCCAGCATTTT. It encodes CASRVAGYSNQPQHF. V usage is TRBV19 and J usage is TRBJ1-5; D call uncertain. The CDR3 contains 15 residues. The germline V and J ends were trimmed by 6 bases and 0 bases, with 12 bases remaining between them. Germline V gene sequence: CDR1 LNHDA, CDR2 SQIVND (reference sequence).